The 3 T cell receptor beta chains in this list originate from one sample, sequenced in a study of spatial heterogeneity in lung cancer. Time point indicated: sample taken at primary tumor resection. TCRdb itself ran the 5' RACE reads through MiXCR, one entry per CDR3 protein. Counted here are about 320 distinct CDR3 sequences, 22% occurring once; the ten biggest clones make up about a fifth. Which antigens these TCRs recognize remains unknown. General study findings and limits: It was found that expanded intratumoral alpha and beta TCR counts tracked tumor mutation counts.

The sample consisted of lung tumor tissue, taken at surgery. Source of these receptors: a female donor with early-stage non-small cell lung cancer.

This clonotype turned up a few times. The library was built for alpha chains, so this beta chain is an off-target read and its size means little. The V gene is TRBV5-6, the J gene TRBJ2-6; D ambiguous. Trimming took off 2 bases at V and 1 base at J, with 1 base between the two ends. Germline V CDR1 and CDR2: SGHDT, YYEEEE. The CDR3 is 13 amino acids. CDR3 amino acids: CASSLSGANVLTF. The CDR3 nucleotides read TGTGCCAGCAGCTTATCTGGGGCCAACGTCCTGACTTTC.

This clonotype is labeled large. The library was designed around alpha chains, so this beta chain is a stray read whose abundance carries little weight. The gene calls are TRBV30 and TRBJ1-5; D is undetermined. Germline lookup yields CDR1 GTSNPN and CDR2 SVGIG (reference sequence). The CDR3 extends over 14 amino acids. V was cut by 2 bases and J by 3 bases, with 11 bases left in between. The CDR3 sequence: CAWSRSTLNQPQHF. Written as DNA, the CDR3 is TGTGCCTGGAGTCGATCCACTCTCAATCAGCCCCAGCATTTT.

This clonotype was seen only a few times. Found in a library prepared for alpha chains, this beta chain is an off-target read, and its abundance has little meaning. The V and J genes are TRBV2 and TRBJ2-7; D call uncertain. The CDR3 length is 14 residues. The ends were cut back, 5 bases at V and 0 bases at J, with 11 bases in the middle. The germline gives CDR1 SNHLY, CDR2 FYNNEI. The CDR3 reads CASSLVGPSYEQYF. The CDR3 coding sequence is TGTGCCAGCAGTCTTGTGGGTCCCTCCTACGAGCAGTACTTC.